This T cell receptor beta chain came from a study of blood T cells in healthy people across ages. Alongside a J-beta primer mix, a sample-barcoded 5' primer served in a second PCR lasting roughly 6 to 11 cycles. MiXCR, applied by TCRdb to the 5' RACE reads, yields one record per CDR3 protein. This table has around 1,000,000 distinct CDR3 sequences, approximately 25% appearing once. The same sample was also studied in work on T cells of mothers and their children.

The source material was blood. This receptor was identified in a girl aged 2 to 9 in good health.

CDR3 coding DNA: TGTGCCATCAGGTTCGGCCCTAGCACAGATACGCAGTATTTT. Protein: CAIRFGPSTDTQYF. The gene calls are TRBV10-3 and TRBJ2-3, with D uncertain. Trimming removed 6 bases at V and 0 bases at J, with 10 bases between. Germline V CDR1 and CDR2: ENHRY, SYGVKD. The length of the CDR3 is 14 residues.